The clone carrying this T cell receptor (beta chain) showed up just a few times. As yet, its antigen is unknown. This entry is derived from a study of cytomegalovirus exposure and HLA in healthy donors. Germline assignment: CDR1 SGHTA and CDR2 FQGNSA. CDR3 length: 14 amino acids. With V trimmed by 4 bases and J by 0 bases, 3 bases remained unmatched. Primers: 60 Vbeta forward and 13 Jbeta reverse. TCRdb's copy holds only in-frame clones and misses some; the assay was immunoSEQ multiplex PCR. This table has 150,000 or so clones, 75% to 90% appearing once. Study observations and caveats: The only immune exposure information that was available was CMV serostatus. Later analysis reportedly placed an Asian-associated ancestry cluster below the approximately 730-donor mean in N-insertions. The study assumed roughly uniform donor sequencing depth for presence/absence analyses.

The sequence derives from a woman between 45 and 60 years old in good health and CMV-seropositive. Source material: PBMCs. The V call is TRBV7-2, the J call TRBJ2-7, with 7 nucleotides matching TRBD1. CDR3 in amino acids: CASSSGQSSYEQYF. Here the CDR3 DNA reads TGTGCCAGCAGCTCGGGACAGAGCTCCTACGAGCAGTACTTC. Combining the CDR3 with reference TRBV7-2 and TRBJ2-7 gives the whole variable domain GAGVSQSPSNKVTEKGKDVELRCDPISGHTALYWYRQSLGQGLEFLIYFQGNSAPDKSGLPSDRFSAERTGGSVSTLTIQRTQQEDSAVYLCASSSGQSSYEQYFGPGTRLTVT.